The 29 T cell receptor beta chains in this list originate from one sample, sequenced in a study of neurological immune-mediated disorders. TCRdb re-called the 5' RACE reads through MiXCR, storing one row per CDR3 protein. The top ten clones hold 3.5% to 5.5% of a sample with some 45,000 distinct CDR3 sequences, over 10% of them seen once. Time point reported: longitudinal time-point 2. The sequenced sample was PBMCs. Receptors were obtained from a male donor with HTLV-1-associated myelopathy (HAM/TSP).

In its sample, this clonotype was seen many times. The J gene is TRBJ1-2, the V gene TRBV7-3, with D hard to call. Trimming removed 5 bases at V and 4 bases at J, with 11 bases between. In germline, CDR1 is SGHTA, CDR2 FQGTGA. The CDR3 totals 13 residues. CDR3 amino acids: CASSMDGTYGYTF. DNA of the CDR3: TGTGCCAGCAGCATGGACGGAACCTATGGCTACACCTTC.

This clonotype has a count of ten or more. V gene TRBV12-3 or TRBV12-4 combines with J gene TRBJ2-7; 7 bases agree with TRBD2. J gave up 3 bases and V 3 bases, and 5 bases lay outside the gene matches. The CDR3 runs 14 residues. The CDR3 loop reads CASSLERGDYEQYF. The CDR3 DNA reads TGTGCCAGCAGTTTGGAACGGGGGGACTACGAGCAGTACTTC.

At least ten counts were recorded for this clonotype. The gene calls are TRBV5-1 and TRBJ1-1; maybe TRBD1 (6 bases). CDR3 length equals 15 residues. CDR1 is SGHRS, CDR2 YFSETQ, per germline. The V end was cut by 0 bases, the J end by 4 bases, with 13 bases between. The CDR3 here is CASSLEGVAGTEAFF. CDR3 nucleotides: TGCGCCAGCAGCTTGGAGGGGGTAGCGGGCACTGAAGCTTTCTTT.

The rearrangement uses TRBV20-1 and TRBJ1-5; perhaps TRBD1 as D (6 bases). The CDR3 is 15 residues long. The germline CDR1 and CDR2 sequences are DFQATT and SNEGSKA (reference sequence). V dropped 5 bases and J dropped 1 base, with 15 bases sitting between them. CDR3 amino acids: CSAYHRVLSNQPQHF. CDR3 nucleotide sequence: TGCAGTGCTTACCACAGGGTCCTGAGCAATCAGCCCCAGCATTTT.

The CDR3 coding sequence is TGTGCCAGCAGCTATAGGGACTTAGAGCAGTACTTC. Translated, it gives CASSYRDLEQYF. The chain carries TRBV7-9 and TRBJ2-7; tentative D call: TRBD2 (6 bases). CDR1 SEHNR and CDR2 FQNEAQ come from the germline V gene (reference sequence). Trimming left V 4 bases short and J 7 bases short, with 11 bases between. This CDR3 region has 12 residues. Drawing the rest from reference TRBV7-9 and TRBJ2-7, the complete variable domain is DTGVSQNPRHKITKRGQNVTFRCDPISEHNRLYWYRQTLGQGPEFLTYFQNEAQLEKSRLLSDRFSAERPKGSFSTLEIQRTEQGDSAMYLCASSYRDLEQYFGPGTRLTVT.

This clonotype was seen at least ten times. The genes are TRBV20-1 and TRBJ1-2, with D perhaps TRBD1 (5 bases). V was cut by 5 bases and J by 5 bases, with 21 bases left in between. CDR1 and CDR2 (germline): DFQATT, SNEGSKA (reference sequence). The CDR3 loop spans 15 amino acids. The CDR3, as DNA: TGCAGTGCTCCTTCTCCGGGACGGGAGACTTATGGCTACACCTTC. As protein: CSAPSPGRETYGYTF.

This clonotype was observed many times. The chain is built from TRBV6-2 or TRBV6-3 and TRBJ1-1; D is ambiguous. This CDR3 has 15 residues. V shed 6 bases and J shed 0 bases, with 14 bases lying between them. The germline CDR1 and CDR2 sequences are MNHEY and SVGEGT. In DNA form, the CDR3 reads TGTGCCAGCAGCTACACTGAAAGGATGAACACTGAAGCTTTCTTT. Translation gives CASSYTERMNTEAFF.

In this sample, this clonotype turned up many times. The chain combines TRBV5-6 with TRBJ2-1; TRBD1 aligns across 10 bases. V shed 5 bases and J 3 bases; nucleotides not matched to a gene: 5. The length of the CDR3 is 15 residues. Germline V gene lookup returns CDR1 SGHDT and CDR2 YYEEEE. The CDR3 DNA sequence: TGTGCCAGCAGATGGGGACAGGGGAACTACAATGAGCAGTTCTTC. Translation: CASRWGQGNYNEQFF.

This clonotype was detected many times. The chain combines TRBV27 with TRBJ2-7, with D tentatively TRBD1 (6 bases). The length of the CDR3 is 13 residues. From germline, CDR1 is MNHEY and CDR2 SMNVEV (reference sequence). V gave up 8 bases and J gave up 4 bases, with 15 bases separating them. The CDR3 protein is CASSTGIFYEQYF. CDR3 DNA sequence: TGTGCCAGCTCAACAGGGATTTTTTACGAGCAGTACTTC.

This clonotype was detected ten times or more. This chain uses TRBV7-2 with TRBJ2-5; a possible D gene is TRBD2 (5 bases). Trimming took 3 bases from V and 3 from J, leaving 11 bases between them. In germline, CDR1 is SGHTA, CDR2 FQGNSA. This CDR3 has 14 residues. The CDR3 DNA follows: TGTGCCAGCAGCTTTGGACTTACCGAAGAGACCCAGTACTTC. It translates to CASSFGLTEETQYF.

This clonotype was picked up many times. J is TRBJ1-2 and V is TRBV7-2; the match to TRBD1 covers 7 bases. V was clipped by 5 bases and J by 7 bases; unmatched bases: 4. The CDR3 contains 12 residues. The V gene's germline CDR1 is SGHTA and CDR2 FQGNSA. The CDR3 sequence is CASSLDRVGYTF. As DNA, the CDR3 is TGTGCCAGCAGCCTCGACAGGGTTGGCTACACCTTC.

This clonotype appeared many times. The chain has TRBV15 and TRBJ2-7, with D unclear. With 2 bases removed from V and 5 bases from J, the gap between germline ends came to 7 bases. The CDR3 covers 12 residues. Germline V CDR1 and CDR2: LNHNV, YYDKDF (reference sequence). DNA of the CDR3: TGTGCCACCAGCAGACCCCGGGACGAGCAGTACTTC. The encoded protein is CATSRPRDEQYF.

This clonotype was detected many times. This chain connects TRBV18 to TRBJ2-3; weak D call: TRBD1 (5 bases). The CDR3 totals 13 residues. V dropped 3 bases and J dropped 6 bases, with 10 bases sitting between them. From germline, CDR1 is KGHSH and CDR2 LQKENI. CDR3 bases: TGTGCCAGCTCACCGGCACAGGTGGATACGCAGTATTTT. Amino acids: CASSPAQVDTQYF.

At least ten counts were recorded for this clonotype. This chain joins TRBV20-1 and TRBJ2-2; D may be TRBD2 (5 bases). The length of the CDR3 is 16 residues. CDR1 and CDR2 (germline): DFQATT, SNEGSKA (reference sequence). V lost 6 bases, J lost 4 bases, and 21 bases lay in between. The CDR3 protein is CSARTPAGGVTGELFF. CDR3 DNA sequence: TGCAGTGCCCGCACCCCGGCAGGAGGAGTCACCGGGGAGCTGTTTTTT.

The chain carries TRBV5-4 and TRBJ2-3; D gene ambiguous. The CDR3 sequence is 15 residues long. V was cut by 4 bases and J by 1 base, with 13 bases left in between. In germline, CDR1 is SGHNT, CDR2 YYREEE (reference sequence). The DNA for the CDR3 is TGTGCCAGCAGCCGGTGTGGAGCAGGCACAGATACGCAGTATTTT. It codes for CASSRCGAGTDTQYF.

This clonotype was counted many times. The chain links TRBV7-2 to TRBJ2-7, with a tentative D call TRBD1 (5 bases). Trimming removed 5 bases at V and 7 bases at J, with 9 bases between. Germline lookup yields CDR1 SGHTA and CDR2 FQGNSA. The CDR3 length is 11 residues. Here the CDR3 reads CASSTGQEQYF. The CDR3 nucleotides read TGTGCCAGCAGCACAGGTCAAGAGCAGTACTTC.

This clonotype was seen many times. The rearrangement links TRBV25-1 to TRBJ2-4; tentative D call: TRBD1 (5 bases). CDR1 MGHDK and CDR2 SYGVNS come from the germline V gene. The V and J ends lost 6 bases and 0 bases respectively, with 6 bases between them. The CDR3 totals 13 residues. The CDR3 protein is CASSRVAKNIQYF. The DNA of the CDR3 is TGTGCCAGCAGCAGGGTAGCCAAAAACATTCAGTACTTC.

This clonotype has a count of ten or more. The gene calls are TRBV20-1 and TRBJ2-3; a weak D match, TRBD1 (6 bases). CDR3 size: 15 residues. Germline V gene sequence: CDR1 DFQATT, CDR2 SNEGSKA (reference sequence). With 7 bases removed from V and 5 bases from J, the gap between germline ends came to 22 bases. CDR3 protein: CSGPSALGGKDTQYF. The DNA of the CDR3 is TGCAGTGGGCCCTCAGCTTTAGGGGGAAAAGATACGCAGTATTTT.

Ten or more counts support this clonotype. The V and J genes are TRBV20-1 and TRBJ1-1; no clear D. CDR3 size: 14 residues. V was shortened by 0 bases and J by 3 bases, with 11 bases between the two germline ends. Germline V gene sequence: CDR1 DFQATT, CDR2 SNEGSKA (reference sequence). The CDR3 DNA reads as TGCAGTGCTAGAGATCTGGGTAGGGACACTGAAGCTTTCTTT. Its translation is CSARDLGRDTEAFF.

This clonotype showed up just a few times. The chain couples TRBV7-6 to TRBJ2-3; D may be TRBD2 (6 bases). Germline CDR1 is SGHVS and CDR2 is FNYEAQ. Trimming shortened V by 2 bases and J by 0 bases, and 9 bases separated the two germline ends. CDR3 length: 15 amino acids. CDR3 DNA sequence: TGTGCCAGCAGCTTAACGGGGGACAGCACAGATACGCAGTATTTT. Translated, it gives CASSLTGDSTDTQYF.

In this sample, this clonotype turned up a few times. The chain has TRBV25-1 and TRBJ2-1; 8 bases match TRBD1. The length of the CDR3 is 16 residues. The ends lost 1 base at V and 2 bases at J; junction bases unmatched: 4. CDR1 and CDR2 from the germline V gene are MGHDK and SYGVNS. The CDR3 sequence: CASSELGQVPYNEQFF. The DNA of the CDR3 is TGTGCCAGCAGTGAATTGGGACAGGTGCCCTACAATGAGCAGTTCTTC.

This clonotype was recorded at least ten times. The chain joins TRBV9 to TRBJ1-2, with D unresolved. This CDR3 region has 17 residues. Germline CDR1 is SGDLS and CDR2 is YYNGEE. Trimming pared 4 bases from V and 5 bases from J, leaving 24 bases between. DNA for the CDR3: TGTGCCAGCAGCCCCTGGGAGCGGGTCGAGGCCCGATATGGCTACACCTTC. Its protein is CASSPWERVEARYGYTF.

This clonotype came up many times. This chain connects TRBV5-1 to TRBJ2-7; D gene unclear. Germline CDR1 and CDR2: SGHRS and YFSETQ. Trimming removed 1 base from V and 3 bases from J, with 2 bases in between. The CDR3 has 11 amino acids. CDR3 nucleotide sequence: TGCGCCAGCAGCTTGAACTACGAGCAGTACTTC. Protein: CASSLNYEQYF.

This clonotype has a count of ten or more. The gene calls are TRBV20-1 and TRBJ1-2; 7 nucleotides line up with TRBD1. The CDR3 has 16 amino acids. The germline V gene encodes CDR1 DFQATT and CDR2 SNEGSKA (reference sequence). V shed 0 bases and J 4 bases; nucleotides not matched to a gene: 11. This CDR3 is CSARDPTGRLVYGYTF. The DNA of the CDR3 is TGCAGTGCTAGAGACCCGACAGGGAGGCTCGTCTATGGCTACACCTTC.

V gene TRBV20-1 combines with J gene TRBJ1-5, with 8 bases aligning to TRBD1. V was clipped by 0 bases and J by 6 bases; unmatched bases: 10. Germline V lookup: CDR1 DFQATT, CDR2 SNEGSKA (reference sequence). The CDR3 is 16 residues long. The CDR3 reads CSARDFGQGAGQPQHF. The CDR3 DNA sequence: TGCAGTGCTAGAGATTTCGGGCAGGGGGCCGGTCAGCCCCAGCATTTT.

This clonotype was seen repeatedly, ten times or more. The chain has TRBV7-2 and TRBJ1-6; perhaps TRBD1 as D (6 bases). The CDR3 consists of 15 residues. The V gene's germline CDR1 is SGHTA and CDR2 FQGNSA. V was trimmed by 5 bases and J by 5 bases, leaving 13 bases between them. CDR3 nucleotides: TGTGCCAGCAGCGGGGGGCAGGCTCATAATTCACCCCTCCACTTT. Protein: CASSGGQAHNSPLHF.

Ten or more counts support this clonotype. This CDR3 reads CASSLYRGWGNQPQHF. CDR3 coding DNA: TGTGCCAGCAGTTTATACAGGGGTTGGGGCAATCAGCCCCAGCATTTT. This chain joins TRBV12-3 or TRBV12-4 and TRBJ1-5, with TRBD1 identical over 7 bases. The CDR3 contains 16 residues. V was clipped by 2 bases and J by 2 bases; unmatched bases: 6.

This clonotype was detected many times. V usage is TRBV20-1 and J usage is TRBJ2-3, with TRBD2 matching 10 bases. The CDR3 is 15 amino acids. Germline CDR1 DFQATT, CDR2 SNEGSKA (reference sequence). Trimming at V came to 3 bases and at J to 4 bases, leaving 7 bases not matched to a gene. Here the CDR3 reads CSASSLAGVADTQYF. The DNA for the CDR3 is TGCAGTGCTAGCAGCCTAGCGGGGGTTGCAGATACGCAGTATTTT.

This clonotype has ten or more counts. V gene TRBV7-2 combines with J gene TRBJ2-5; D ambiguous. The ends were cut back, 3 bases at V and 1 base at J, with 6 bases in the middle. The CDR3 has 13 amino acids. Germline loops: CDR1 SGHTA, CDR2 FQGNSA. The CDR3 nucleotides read TGTGCCAGCAGCTTTAAGTTCCAAGAGACCCAGTACTTC. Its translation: CASSFKFQETQYF.